Below, 24 T cell receptor beta chains from the same sample are listed, as sequenced in a study of graft-versus-host responses after intestinal transplantation. TCRdb's copy holds only in-frame clones and misses some; the assay was immunoSEQ multiplex PCR. The sample has fewer than 25,000 clones; about 57% are singletons. Sequencing was performed on alloreactive CD4+ T cells from a mixed lymphocyte reaction culture, taken before intestinal transplant. The subset denotes: CFSE-low proliferating T cells sorted from roughly six-day pre-transplant mixed lymphocyte reaction (GvH or HvG direction). Receptors were obtained from a human patient who received an intestinal transplant.

This rearrangement joins TRBV29-1 to TRBJ1-2; D remains unclear. The germline gives CDR1 SQVTM, CDR2 ANQGSEA. With 6 bases removed from V and 4 bases from J, the gap between germline ends came to 15 bases. The CDR3 runs 13 residues. As DNA, the CDR3 is TGCAGCGTGGCCGGTTCCGCGGGCTATGGCTACACCTTC. Encoded protein: CSVAGSAGYGYTF.

This clone occurred a few times. The chain couples TRBV5-1 to TRBJ1-1; 10 nucleotides agree with TRBD1. J lost 0 bases, V lost 4 bases, and 3 bases had no gene match. There are 15 residues in the CDR3. Germline CDR1 is SGHRS and CDR2 is YFSETQ. CDR3 in DNA: TGCGCCAGCAGCACCGGGACAGGGGTGAACACTGAAGCTTTCTTT. Protein product: CASSTGTGVNTEAFF. The full variable domain, its missing parts supplied by reference TRBV5-1 and TRBJ1-1, is KAGVTQTPRYLIKTRGQQVTLSCSPISGHRSVSWYQQTPGQGLQFLFEYFSETQRNKGNFPGRFSGRQFSNSRSEMNVSTLELGDSALYLCASSTGTGVNTEAFFGQGTRLTVV.

The genes are TRBV4-3 and TRBJ2-5; 12 positions match TRBD2. In germline, CDR1 is LGHNA, CDR2 YSLEER. The CDR3 contains 18 residues. V was pared by 1 base and J by 5 bases, with 11 bases of the junction left unmatched. For the CDR3, the DNA is TGCGCCAGCAGCCAAGCATCCACTAGCGGGGGGCCCCGGGAGACCCAGTACTTC. It specifies CASSQASTSGGPRETQYF.

The chain is built from TRBV27 and TRBJ2-1, with a possible D match to TRBD1 (5 bases). This CDR3 has 14 amino acids. Trimming took off 1 base at V and 7 bases at J, with 11 bases between the two ends. In germline, CDR1 is MNHEY, CDR2 SMNVEV (reference sequence). CDR3 bases: TGTGCCAGCAGTTTATGGGGCAGTTGGAATGAGCAGTTCTTC. Amino acid sequence: CASSLWGSWNEQFF.

This clone showed up just once. The DNA is omitted, as the CDR3 cannot be located on it reliably, and the CDR3 follows TCRdb's listing. This rearrangement joins TRBV7-2 to TRBJ2-7; the table's D call TRBD2 went unverified against the DNA. Ends included, the CDR3 has 14 residues. The germline V gene has CDR1 SGHTA and CDR2 FQGNSA. The CDR3 loop reads CASSFTFGAYEQYF.

This chain links TRBV16 with TRBJ1-1, with 7 bases fitting TRBD1. V shed 5 bases and J 3 bases; nucleotides not matched to a gene: 6. The CDR3 contains 14 residues. Per germline, CDR1 KGHSY and CDR2 FQNENV. In DNA, the CDR3 is TGTGCCAGCAGCTACAGGGGTAGGGACACTGAAGCTTTCTTT. Its protein product is CASSYRGRDTEAFF.

This sequence joins TRBV7-8 and TRBJ2-7; TRBD1 might be the D (5 bases). The ends were cut back, 1 base at V and 5 bases at J, with 27 bases in the middle. Germline CDR1 and CDR2: SGHVS and FQNEAQ. CDR3 length: 19 amino acids. The CDR3 loop reads CASSLEALERGRKRHEQYF. The CDR3 nucleotides are TGTGCCAGCAGCTTAGAGGCTCTTGAAAGGGGTCGCAAGAGACACGAGCAGTACTTC.

The rearrangement joins TRBV7-2 to TRBJ2-3; 9 positions match TRBD2. CDR3 size: 16 residues. CDR1 is SGHTA and CDR2 is FQGNSA in the germline V gene. V was clipped by 6 bases and J by 0 bases; unmatched bases: 7. This CDR3 reads CASSFSGRVSTDTQYF. In nucleotides, the CDR3 is TGTGCCAGCAGTTTTAGCGGGAGAGTGAGCACAGATACGCAGTATTTT.

The chain is built from TRBV2 and TRBJ1-3, with 9 bases aligning to TRBD1. J lost 4 bases, V lost 6 bases, and 7 bases had no gene match. The germline V gene encodes CDR1 SNHLY and CDR2 FYNNEI. The CDR3 covers 15 residues. CDR3 residues: CASSAGTGNGNTIYF. The CDR3, as DNA: TGTGCCAGCAGCGCCGGGACAGGGAACGGAAACACCATATATTTT.

This clone was found a few times. The gene calls are TRBV7-9 and TRBJ2-3; the D gene is possibly TRBD1 (6 bases). V was cut by 5 bases and J by 2 bases, with 17 bases left in between. Germline-derived CDR1 and CDR2 are SEHNR and FQNEAQ (reference sequence). The CDR3 extends over 16 amino acids. This CDR3 reads CASSAGDFGYTDTQYF. CDR3 nucleotides: TGTGCCAGCAGCGCAGGGGATTTTGGGTACACAGATACGCAGTATTTT.

V gene TRBV7-9 combines with J gene TRBJ2-3, with 9 bases identical to TRBD2. The V segment lost 0 bases and the J segment 2 bases; nucleotides outside the gene matches: 6. The V gene's germline CDR1 is SEHNR and CDR2 FQNEAQ (reference sequence). CDR3 length: 17 amino acids. The CDR3 DNA follows: TGTGCCAGCAGCTTAGCGAGGTCTAGCGGGATCACAGATACGCAGTATTTT. This gives the protein CASSLARSSGITDTQYF.

J is TRBJ2-1 and V is TRBV27; D is unclear. The CDR3 totals 14 residues. Trimming stripped 1 base from V and 6 bases from J, with 10 bases between. Germline V gene data show CDR1 as MNHEY and CDR2 as SMNVEV (reference sequence). The CDR3 reads CASSLYGGSNEQFF. CDR3 sequence (DNA): TGTGCCAGCAGTTTATACGGCGGCAGCAATGAGCAGTTCTTC.

This chain joins TRBV6-5 and TRBJ2-7; 14 positions agree with TRBD2. V lost 6 bases and J lost 2; bases outside the gene matches: 3. In germline, CDR1 is MNHEY, CDR2 SVGAGI. CDR3 length equals 15 residues. CDR3 sequence reads: CASRTTSGGAYEQYF. CDR3 DNA: TGTGCCAGCAGAACGACTAGCGGGGGGGCCTACGAGCAGTACTTC.

V usage is TRBV7-2 and J usage is TRBJ2-1, with D possibly TRBD2 on 6 matching bases. V was pared by 5 bases and J by 6 bases, with 8 bases between. The CDR3 runs 12 residues. Germline V lookup: CDR1 SGHTA, CDR2 FQGNSA. CDR3 sequence: CASSRRGNEQFF. The CDR3 DNA sequence: TGTGCCAGCAGCCGGAGGGGCAATGAGCAGTTCTTC.

In this sample, this clone turned up a few times. Here the CDR3 reads CSVEGGGGDTQYF. CDR3 sequence (DNA): TGCAGCGTTGAAGGAGGGGGCGGAGATACGCAGTATTTT. The J gene is TRBJ2-3, the V gene TRBV29-1, with TRBD1 matching over 7 bases. The CDR3 length is 13 residues. V lost 1 base, J lost 5 bases, and 3 bases stayed unmatched. Germline V CDR1 and CDR2: SQVTM, ANQGSEA.

This clone was observed a handful of times. Additional DNA sequences in this sample encode the identical CDR3. The chain is built from TRBV7-9 and TRBJ2-1, with 8 bases lining up with TRBD1. Germline trimming cut 5 bases from V and 7 bases from J; bases unmatched to any gene: 7. Looked up from germline, CDR1 is SEHNR and CDR2 is FQNEAQ (reference sequence). The CDR3 length is 14 residues. This CDR3 reads CASSPGQGWNEQFF. As DNA, the CDR3 is TGTGCCAGCAGCCCTGGACAGGGATGGAATGAGCAGTTCTTC.

This clone has only a few counts. The chain uses TRBV30 and TRBJ2-7, with a tentative D call TRBD1 (6 bases). Trimming cost V 3 bases and J 4 bases, with 10 bases left between them. CDR1 is GTSNPN and CDR2 is SVGIG in the germline V gene (reference sequence). The CDR3 has 12 amino acids. Here the CDR3 reads CAWSPQGYEQYF. DNA of the CDR3: TGTGCCTGGAGCCCCCAGGGGTACGAGCAGTACTTC.

The chain joins TRBV5-1 to TRBJ2-7; TRBD1 matches at 8 bases. This CDR3 has 14 amino acids. Per the germline V gene, CDR1 is SGHRS and CDR2 is YFSETQ. Trimming took 4 bases from V and 5 from J; bases not matched to a gene: 8. Here the CDR3 DNA reads TGCGCCAGCAGCCAGTGGACAGGGAAGGACGAGCAGTACTTC. Translating it yields CASSQWTGKDEQYF.

The chain carries TRBV4-1 and TRBJ2-3; D remains ambiguous. This CDR3 contains 13 residues. V lost 1 base, J lost 5 bases, and 7 bases lay in between. CDR1 and CDR2 from the germline V gene are MGHRA and YSYEKL. DNA for the CDR3: TGCGCCAGCAGCCAAGTGTTCCAAGATACGCAGTATTTT. Translated, it gives CASSQVFQDTQYF.

This clone appeared a few times. This chain links TRBV10-3 with TRBJ2-1, with 10 bases lining up with TRBD2. The germline CDR1 and CDR2 sequences are ENHRY and SYGVKD. Trimming took 0 bases from V and 4 from J; bases not matched to a gene: 3. The CDR3 contains 16 residues. The DNA for the CDR3 is TGTGCCATCAGTGAGTCACTAGCGGGGCAATACAATGAGCAGTTCTTC. Amino acid sequence: CAISESLAGQYNEQFF.

The chain joins TRBV5-1 to TRBJ2-1; 15 bases match TRBD2. V gave up 7 bases and J gave up 9 bases; unmatched junction bases: 11. The CDR3 totals 16 residues. Germline V gene sequence: CDR1 SGHRS, CDR2 YFSETQ. For the CDR3, the DNA is TGCGCCAGCTGTGGACTAGCGGGAGGGTTAATGTGTGAGCAGTTCTTC. Amino acids: CASCGLAGGLMCEQFF.

The rearrangement links TRBV5-5 to TRBJ1-1; D possibly corresponds to TRBD1 (6 bases). Germline CDR1 is SGHKS and CDR2 is YYEKEE (reference sequence). The CDR3 spans 15 residues. V was cut by 0 bases and J by 0 bases, with 9 bases left in between. CDR3 loop: CASSLGQVLNTEAFF. Written as DNA, the CDR3 is TGTGCCAGCAGCTTGGGACAGGTCTTGAACACTGAAGCTTTCTTT.

The V call is TRBV28, the J call TRBJ1-2; D uncertain. The ends were cut back, 5 bases at V and 8 bases at J, with 24 bases in the middle. The CDR3 is made up of 16 amino acids. The V gene's germline CDR1 is MDHEN and CDR2 SYDVKM. The chain's CDR3 is CASSIPVSEAWRGYTF. CDR3 in DNA: TGTGCCAGCAGTATCCCGGTCTCAGAAGCTTGGCGGGGCTACACCTTC.

This clone was observed a handful of times. The chain recombines TRBV5-1 with TRBJ1-1; D is unclear. Germline values: CDR1 SGHRS, CDR2 YFSETQ. CDR3 size: 16 residues. Deletions cut 4 bases from V and 6 bases from J, with 22 bases between. The CDR3 sequence: CASSPHGGSRVSEAFF. The CDR3 DNA sequence: TGCGCCAGCAGCCCCCACGGTGGCAGCCGGGTATCTGAAGCTTTCTTT.